A single sample gave rise to the 26 T cell receptor beta chains below, sequenced in a study of Ad26.COV2.S vaccination and SARS-CoV-2 variants. The treatment is: roughly 19 received Ad26.COV2.S at low or high dose, single or two shots; 5 received placebo; per-sample allocation not given. Collection of the samples took place on day 63 after the first injection of vaccine or placebo. Sequencing used immunoSEQ multiplex PCR; TCRdb keeps in-frame clones, though not all of them. The sample carries about 480,000 clones, 87% recorded once. The source was peripheral blood, collected in a trial of Ad26.COV2.S vaccine versus placebo. The receptors originated from a person between 18 and 59 years old who received the Ad26.COV2.S COVID-19 vaccine or a placebo.

This clone was observed once. V is TRBV4-1 and J is TRBJ2-7; no reliable D call. The CDR3 length is 16 residues. Trimming shortened V by 0 bases and J by 0 bases, and 12 bases separated the two germline ends. Germline V gives CDR1 MGHRA, CDR2 YSYEKL. CDR3 sequence reads: CASSQDLGPFSYEQYF. The CDR3 nucleotides are TGCGCCAGCAGCCAAGATCTGGGTCCGTTCTCCTACGAGCAGTACTTC.

The chain combines TRBV7-8 with TRBJ2-1; a weak D match, TRBD2 (5 bases). This CDR3 is 11 amino acids long. The germline V and J ends were trimmed by 5 bases and 9 bases, with 8 bases remaining between them. Germline CDR1 SGHVS, CDR2 FQNEAQ. As DNA, the CDR3 is TGTGCCAGCAGCCGAGCGGCTGAGCAGTTCTTC. This encodes CASSRAAEQFF.

The rearrangement joins TRBV5-4 to TRBJ2-5; 10 bases match TRBD1. V lost 0 bases to trimming and J lost 5 bases; unmatched junction nucleotides: 7. The CDR3 runs to 16 residues. From germline, CDR1 is SGHNT and CDR2 YYREEE (reference sequence). The CDR3: CASSLALRTGGETQYF. The CDR3 region has the DNA TGTGCCAGCAGCTTGGCCCTCCGGACAGGGGGGGAGACCCAGTACTTC.

This chain links TRBV5-6 with TRBJ2-4; 9 positions agree with TRBD1. The CDR3 extends over 14 amino acids. Germline V gene lookup returns CDR1 SGHDT and CDR2 YYEEEE. V lost 7 bases and J lost 6; bases outside the gene matches: 8. Written as DNA, the CDR3 is TGTGCCAGCCGCCACAGGGGGCGGGCAAACATTCAGTACTTC. Amino acids: CASRHRGRANIQYF.

V is TRBV28 and J is TRBJ2-7; TRBD2 agrees at 10 bases. The CDR3 extends over 15 amino acids. V lost 2 bases to trimming and J lost 0 bases; unmatched junction nucleotides: 1. Germline loops: CDR1 MDHEN, CDR2 SYDVKM. The CDR3 region has the DNA TGTGCCAGCAGTTTAGCTAGCGGGAGCTCCTACGAGCAGTACTTC. This translates into CASSLASGSSYEQYF.

This clone was picked up a small number of times. This sequence joins TRBV11-2 and TRBJ1-6; D remains ambiguous. Germline V lookup: CDR1 SGHAT, CDR2 FQNNGV. Trimming took off 5 bases at V and 6 bases at J, with 17 bases between the two ends. The CDR3 sequence is 16 residues long. Here the CDR3 DNA reads TGTGCCAGCAGCCCAGGCTCTGGTTCTCTTAATTCACCCCTCCACTTT. Its translation: CASSPGSGSLNSPLHF.

This rearrangement joins TRBV10-3 to TRBJ1-2; D uncertain. Per germline, CDR1 ENHRY and CDR2 SYGVKD. V gave up 0 bases and J gave up 6 bases, with 14 bases separating them. The CDR3 totals 15 residues. The CDR3 reads CAISESKIRTDGYTF. For the CDR3, the DNA is TGTGCCATCAGTGAGTCGAAAATAAGAACGGATGGCTACACCTTC.

The V call is TRBV29-1, the J call TRBJ2-2; D might be TRBD2 (6 bases). Per the germline V gene, CDR1 is SQVTM and CDR2 is ANQGSEA. The CDR3 covers 13 residues. With 5 bases removed from V and 4 bases from J, the gap between germline ends came to 11 bases. The CDR3 loop is CSVSGLSTGELFF. DNA for the CDR3: TGCAGCGTTTCGGGACTCTCCACCGGGGAGCTGTTTTTT.

V is TRBV28 and J is TRBJ1-3; D not certain. Trimming shortened V by 3 bases and J by 0 bases, and 6 bases separated the two germline ends. Germline CDR1 MDHEN, CDR2 SYDVKM. This CDR3 spans 14 amino acids. The CDR3 is CASSLGNSGNTIYF. As DNA, the CDR3 is TGTGCCAGCAGTTTGGGGAACTCTGGAAACACCATATATTTT.

The gene calls are TRBV11-2 and TRBJ1-2, with a possible D match to TRBD1 (5 bases). CDR3 length: 12 residues. V lost 5 bases and J lost 10, with 14 bases in between. Germline-derived CDR1 and CDR2 are SGHAT and FQNNGV. CDR3 residues: CASSRSPGLYTF. CDR3 bases: TGTGCCAGCAGCCGCTCTCCGGGGCTCTACACCTTC.

This sequence joins TRBV27 and TRBJ2-1; 7 positions match TRBD2. The CDR3 extends over 16 amino acids. Germline lookup yields CDR1 MNHEY and CDR2 SMNVEV (reference sequence). The J segment lost 6 bases and the V segment lost 5 bases, leaving 13 bases of the junction unmatched. CDR3 region: CASSPLAGVGGNEQFF. In nucleotides, the CDR3 is TGTGCCAGCAGTCCCCTCGCGGGAGTAGGTGGCAATGAGCAGTTCTTC.

This chain links TRBV6-5 with TRBJ1-6; 10 bases agree with TRBD1. Germline V gene lookup returns CDR1 MNHEY and CDR2 SVGAGI. Germline trimming cut 6 bases from V and 9 bases from J; bases unmatched to any gene: 8. CDR3 length equals 15 residues. CDR3 coding DNA: TGTGCCAGCAGGAGCTCCGGGACAGGGGCTTCACCCCTCCACTTT. Translated, it gives CASRSSGTGASPLHF.

The gene calls are TRBV27 and TRBJ2-5, with 14 positions matching TRBD2. Germline CDR1 reads MNHEY; CDR2 reads SMNVEV (reference sequence). CDR3 length: 17 amino acids. J lost 5 bases, V lost 5 bases, and 10 bases had no gene match. The CDR3: CASSPQTSGRAWETQYF. The CDR3 DNA reads TGTGCCAGCAGTCCTCAGACTAGCGGGAGGGCCTGGGAGACCCAGTACTTC.

A remark on this clone: An end of the junction differs from the germline gene, which may be a read error. This chain links TRBV28 with TRBJ1-3, with a weak D call TRBD1 (5 bases). This CDR3 comprises 13 residues. Germline lookup yields CDR1 MDHEN and CDR2 SYDVKM. The CDR3 DNA follows: TGTGCCTGCAGGGATAGCTCTGGAAACACCATATATTTT. Translating gives CACRDSSGNTIYF. Based on the CDR3 plus reference TRBV28 and TRBJ1-3, the full variable domain is DVKVTQSSRYLVKRTGEKVFLECVQDMDHENMFWYRQDPGLGLRLIYFSYDVKMKEKGDIPEGYSVSREKKERFSLILESASTNQTSMYLCACRDSSGNTIYFGEGSWLTVV.

The count of this clone is one. V is TRBV24-1 and J is TRBJ2-3; 13 bases match TRBD2. J was trimmed by 0 bases and V by 4 bases; bases with no gene match: 6. The CDR3 length is 18 residues. Germline V CDR1 and CDR2: KGHDR, SFDVKD. The CDR3 DNA follows: TGTGCCACCAGTGAGATAGGGACTAGCGGGACTAGCACAGATACGCAGTATTTT. Translation gives CATSEIGTSGTSTDTQYF.

The V call is TRBV25-1, the J call TRBJ1-3; the D is unclear. The length of the CDR3 is 14 residues. Germline V lookup: CDR1 MGHDK, CDR2 SYGVNS. Trimming stripped 2 bases from V and 2 bases from J, with 7 bases between. DNA for the CDR3: TGTGCCAGCAGTGAAAGCCCGACTGGAAACACCATATATTTT. Amino acids: CASSESPTGNTIYF.

This chain joins TRBV7-6 and TRBJ2-1; 14 positions match TRBD2. The CDR3 sequence is 17 residues long. The germline CDR1 and CDR2 sequences are SGHVS and FNYEAQ. The V gene end was trimmed by 5 bases and the J gene end by 9 bases; junction bases not matched to a gene: 12. The CDR3 DNA follows: TGTGCCAGCAGCCGACTAGCGGGAGGGCGCCGAGGGGGTGAGCAGTTCTTC. This gives the protein CASSRLAGGRRGGEQFF.

The chain couples TRBV7-9 to TRBJ2-7, with 8 bases aligning to TRBD2. V was clipped by 5 bases and J by 6 bases; unmatched bases: 9. Per the germline V gene, CDR1 is SEHNR and CDR2 is FQNEAQ (reference sequence). The length of the CDR3 is 14 residues. CDR3 loop: CASSPPGREGEQYF. The CDR3 DNA follows: TGTGCCAGCAGCCCACCCGGACGGGAGGGCGAGCAGTACTTC.

The rearrangement uses TRBV7-6 and TRBJ2-2; the D is unclear. From germline, CDR1 is SGHVS and CDR2 FNYEAQ. Trimming left V 4 bases short and J 6 bases short, with 15 bases between. This CDR3 comprises 15 residues. In nucleotides, the CDR3 is TGTGCCAGCAGCTCGTTGGGGATGCACTCCGGGGAGCTGTTTTTT. Residues: CASSSLGMHSGELFF.

The rearrangement links TRBV25-1 to TRBJ2-3, with TRBD1 as a possible D gene (7 bases). V gave up 8 bases and J gave up 1 base, with 16 bases separating them. Per the germline V gene, CDR1 is MGHDK and CDR2 is SYGVNS. The CDR3 spans 15 residues. This chain's CDR3 is CASGTQGGGTDTQYF. The CDR3 DNA is TGTGCCAGCGGAACTCAGGGGGGAGGCACAGATACGCAGTATTTT.

The rearrangement links TRBV19 to TRBJ2-1; D ambiguous. V gave up 0 bases and J gave up 11 bases, with 8 bases separating them. The CDR3 runs 12 residues. CDR1 and CDR2 (germline): LNHDA, SQIVND (reference sequence). The CDR3 loop is CASSIDPRKQFF. In DNA form, the CDR3 reads TGTGCCAGTAGTATAGATCCGAGGAAGCAGTTCTTC.

This rearrangement joins TRBV27 to TRBJ1-3, with TRBD1 as a possible D gene (6 bases). V dropped 7 bases and J dropped 0 bases, with 13 bases sitting between them. CDR1 and CDR2 (germline): MNHEY, SMNVEV (reference sequence). There are 15 residues in the CDR3. This chain's CDR3 is CASKTDSRSGNTIYF. The CDR3 region has the DNA TGTGCCAGCAAGACGGACAGCCGCTCTGGAAACACCATATATTTT.

In its sample, this clone was seen once. This sample includes further DNA sequences coding for the same CDR3. V gene TRBV19 combines with J gene TRBJ1-2, with unresolved D. The CDR3 has 13 amino acids. Germline lookup yields CDR1 LNHDA and CDR2 SQIVND (reference sequence). V dropped 4 bases and J dropped 4 bases, with 10 bases sitting between them. The CDR3 bases are TGTGCCAGTAGTACCCGGACGGGCTATGGCTACACCTTC. This translates into CASSTRTGYGYTF.

The chain uses TRBV5-4 and TRBJ2-1; D remains ambiguous. This CDR3 comprises 14 residues. Per the germline V gene, CDR1 is SGHNT and CDR2 is YYREEE (reference sequence). The V end lost 6 bases, the J end lost 9 bases, and 19 bases lay between the germline ends. CDR3 amino acids: CASTGPTQIGEQFF. For the CDR3, the DNA is TGTGCCAGCACAGGACCCACCCAGATCGGTGAGCAGTTCTTC.

The chain couples TRBV7-6 to TRBJ2-7; D is possibly TRBD1 or TRBD2 (5 bases each). V lost 3 bases to trimming and J lost 2 bases, with 11 bases between them. This CDR3 has 14 residues. The germline gives CDR1 SGHVS, CDR2 FNYEAQ. CDR3 nucleotide sequence: TGTGCCAGCAGCTTGGGGGACGGACCCTACGAGCAGTACTTC. Translating it yields CASSLGDGPYEQYF.

The V call is TRBV12-3 or TRBV12-4, the J call TRBJ1-2; D is possibly TRBD1 (6 bases). The CDR3 contains 13 residues. V gave up 4 bases and J gave up 7 bases, with 13 bases separating them. The CDR3 sequence is CASSSNRVGGYTF. In DNA form, the CDR3 reads TGTGCCAGCAGTTCCAACAGGGTGGGTGGCTACACCTTC.